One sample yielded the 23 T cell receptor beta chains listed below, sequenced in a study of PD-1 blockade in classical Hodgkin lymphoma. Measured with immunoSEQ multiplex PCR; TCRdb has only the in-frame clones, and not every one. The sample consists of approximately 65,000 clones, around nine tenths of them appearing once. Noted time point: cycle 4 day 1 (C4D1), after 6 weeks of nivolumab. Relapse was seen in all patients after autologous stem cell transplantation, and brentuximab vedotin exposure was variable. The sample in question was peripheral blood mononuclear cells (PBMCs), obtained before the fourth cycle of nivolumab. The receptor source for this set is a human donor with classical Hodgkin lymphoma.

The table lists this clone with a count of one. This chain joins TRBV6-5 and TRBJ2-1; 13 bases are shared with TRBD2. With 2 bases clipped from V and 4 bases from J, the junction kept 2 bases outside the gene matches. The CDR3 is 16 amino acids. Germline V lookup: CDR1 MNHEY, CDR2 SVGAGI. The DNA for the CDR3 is TGTGCCAGCAGTTACGGGACTAGCGGGATTTACAATGAGCAGTTCTTC. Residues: CASSYGTSGIYNEQFF.

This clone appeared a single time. Here the CDR3 DNA reads TGTGCCAGCAGCCGGACTAGCGGGAGATTGTACGAGCAGTACTTC. Residues: CASSRTSGRLYEQYF. V is TRBV6-5 and J is TRBJ2-7, with 13 bases identical to TRBD2. The trim removed 6 bases at V and 4 bases at J, leaving 6 bases unmatched. There are 15 residues in the CDR3. CDR1 is MNHEY, CDR2 SVGAGI, per germline.

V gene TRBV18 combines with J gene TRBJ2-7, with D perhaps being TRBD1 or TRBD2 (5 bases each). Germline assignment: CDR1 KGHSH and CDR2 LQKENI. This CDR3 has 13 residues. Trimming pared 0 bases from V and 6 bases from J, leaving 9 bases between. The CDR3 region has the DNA TGTGCCAGCTCACCACCGGGGGTCAGCGAGCAGTACTTC. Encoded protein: CASSPPGVSEQYF.

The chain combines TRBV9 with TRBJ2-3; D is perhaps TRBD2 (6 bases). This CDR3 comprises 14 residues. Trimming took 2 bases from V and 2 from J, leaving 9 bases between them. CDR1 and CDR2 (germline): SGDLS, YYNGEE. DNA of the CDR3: TGTGCCAGCAGCGTCGGGAGAACCACAGATACGCAGTATTTT. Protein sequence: CASSVGRTTDTQYF.

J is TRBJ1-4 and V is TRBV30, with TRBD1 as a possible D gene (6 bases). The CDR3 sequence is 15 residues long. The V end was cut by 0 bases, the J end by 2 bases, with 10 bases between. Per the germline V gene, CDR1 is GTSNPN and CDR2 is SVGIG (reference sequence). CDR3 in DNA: TGTGCCTGGAGTGTACGGGGGGCGACTAATGAAAAACTGTTTTTT. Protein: CAWSVRGATNEKLFF.

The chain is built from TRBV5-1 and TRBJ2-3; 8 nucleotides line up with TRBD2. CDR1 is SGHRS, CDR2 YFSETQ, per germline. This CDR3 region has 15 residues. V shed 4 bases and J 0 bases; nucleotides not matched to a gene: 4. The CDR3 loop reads CASSPWTSSTDTQYF. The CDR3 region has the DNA TGCGCCAGCAGCCCATGGACTAGCAGCACAGATACGCAGTATTTT.

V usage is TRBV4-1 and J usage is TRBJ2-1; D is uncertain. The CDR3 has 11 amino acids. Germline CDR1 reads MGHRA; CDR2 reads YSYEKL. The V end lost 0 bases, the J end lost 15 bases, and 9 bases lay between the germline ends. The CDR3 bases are TGCGCCAGCAGCCAAGACTTGACATTGTTCTTC. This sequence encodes CASSQDLTLFF.

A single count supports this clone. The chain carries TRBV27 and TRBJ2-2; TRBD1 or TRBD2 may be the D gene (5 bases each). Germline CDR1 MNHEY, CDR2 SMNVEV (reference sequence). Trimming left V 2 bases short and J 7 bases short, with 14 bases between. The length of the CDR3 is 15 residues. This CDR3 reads CASSLRRGVVGELFF. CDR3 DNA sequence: TGTGCCAGCAGTTTAAGGAGAGGGGTGGTCGGGGAGCTGTTTTTT.

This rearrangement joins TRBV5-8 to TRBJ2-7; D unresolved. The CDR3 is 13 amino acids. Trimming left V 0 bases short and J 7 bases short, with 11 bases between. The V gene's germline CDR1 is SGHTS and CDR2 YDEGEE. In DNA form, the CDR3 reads TGTGCCAGCAGCTTGGTTTCTTATCGGGAGCAGTACTTC. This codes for CASSLVSYREQYF.

The CDR3 here is CASGRGSGNQPQHF. CDR3 nucleotides: TGTGCCAGCGGGAGGGGTAGTGGCAATCAGCCCCAGCATTTT. The rearrangement uses TRBV6-5 and TRBJ1-5; a weak D match, TRBD1 (5 bases). Germline values: CDR1 MNHEY, CDR2 SVGAGI. The CDR3 has 14 amino acids. V was trimmed by 8 bases and J by 2 bases, leaving 13 bases between them.

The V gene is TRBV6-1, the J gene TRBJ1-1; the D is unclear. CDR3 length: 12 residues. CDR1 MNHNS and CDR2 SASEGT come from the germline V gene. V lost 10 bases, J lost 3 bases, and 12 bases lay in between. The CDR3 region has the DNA TGTGCCACCGTACTGACGTACACTGAAGCTTTCTTT. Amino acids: CATVLTYTEAFF.

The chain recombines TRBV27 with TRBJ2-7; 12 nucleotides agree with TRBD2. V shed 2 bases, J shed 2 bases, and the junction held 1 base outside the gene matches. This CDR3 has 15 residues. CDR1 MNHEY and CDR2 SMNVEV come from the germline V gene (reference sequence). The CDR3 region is CASSLGLAGPYEQYF. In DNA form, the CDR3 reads TGTGCCAGCAGTTTAGGACTAGCGGGACCCTACGAGCAGTACTTC.

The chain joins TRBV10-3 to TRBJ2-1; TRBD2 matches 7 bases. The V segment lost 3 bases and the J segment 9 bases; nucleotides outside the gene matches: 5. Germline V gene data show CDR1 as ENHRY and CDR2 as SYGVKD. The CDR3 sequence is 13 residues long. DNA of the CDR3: TGTGCCATCAGTGACCCTACGGGGGGTGAGCAGTTCTTC. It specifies CAISDPTGGEQFF.

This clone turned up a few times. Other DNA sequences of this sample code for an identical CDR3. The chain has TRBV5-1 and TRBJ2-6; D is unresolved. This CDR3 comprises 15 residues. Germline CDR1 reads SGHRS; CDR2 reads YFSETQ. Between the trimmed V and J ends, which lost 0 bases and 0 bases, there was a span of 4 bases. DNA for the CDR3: TGCGCCAGCAGCTTGGCGAACTCTGGGGCCAACGTCCTGACTTTC. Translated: CASSLANSGANVLTF.

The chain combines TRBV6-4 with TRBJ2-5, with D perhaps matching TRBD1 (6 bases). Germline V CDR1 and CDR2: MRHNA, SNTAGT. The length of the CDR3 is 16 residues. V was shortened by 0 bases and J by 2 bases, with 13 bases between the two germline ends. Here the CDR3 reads CASSDSGTPEQETQYF. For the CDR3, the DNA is TGTGCCAGCAGTGACTCGGGGACACCAGAGCAAGAGACCCAGTACTTC.

CDR3: CASSSLKWDTQYF. DNA of the CDR3: TGTGCCAGCAGCTCCCTTAAGTGGGATACGCAGTATTTT. The chain recombines TRBV7-9 with TRBJ2-3; D gene uncertain. The germline V and J ends were trimmed by 4 bases and 6 bases, with 11 bases remaining between them. The CDR3 consists of 13 residues. From germline, CDR1 is SEHNR and CDR2 FQNEAQ (reference sequence).

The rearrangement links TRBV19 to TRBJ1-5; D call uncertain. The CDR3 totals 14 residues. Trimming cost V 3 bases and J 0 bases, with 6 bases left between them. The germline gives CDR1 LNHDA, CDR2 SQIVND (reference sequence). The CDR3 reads CASSIGDSNQPQHF. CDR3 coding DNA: TGTGCCAGTAGTATCGGGGATAGCAATCAGCCCCAGCATTTT.

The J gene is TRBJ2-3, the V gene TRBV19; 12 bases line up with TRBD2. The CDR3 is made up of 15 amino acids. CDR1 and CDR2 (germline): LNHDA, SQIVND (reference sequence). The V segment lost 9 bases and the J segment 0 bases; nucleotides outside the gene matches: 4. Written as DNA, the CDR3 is TGTGCCAGCGCCGGGACTAGCGGGAGCACAGATACGCAGTATTTT. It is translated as CASAGTSGSTDTQYF.

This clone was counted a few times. CDR3 in DNA: TGTGCCAGCAAGGAGGGACAGTCACCCCTCCACTTT. It is translated as CASKEGQSPLHF. This chain links TRBV2 with TRBJ1-6, with 7 bases fitting TRBD1. CDR3 length: 12 residues. The germline CDR1 and CDR2 sequences are SNHLY and FYNNEI. V shed 7 bases, J shed 10 bases, and the junction held 4 bases outside the gene matches.

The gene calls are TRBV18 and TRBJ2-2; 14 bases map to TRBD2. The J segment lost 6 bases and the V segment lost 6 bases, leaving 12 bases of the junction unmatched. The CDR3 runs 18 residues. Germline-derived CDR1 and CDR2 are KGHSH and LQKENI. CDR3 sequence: CASSPFRGLAGEAGELFF. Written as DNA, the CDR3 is TGTGCCAGCTCCCCATTCCGGGGACTAGCGGGAGAGGCCGGGGAGCTGTTTTTT.

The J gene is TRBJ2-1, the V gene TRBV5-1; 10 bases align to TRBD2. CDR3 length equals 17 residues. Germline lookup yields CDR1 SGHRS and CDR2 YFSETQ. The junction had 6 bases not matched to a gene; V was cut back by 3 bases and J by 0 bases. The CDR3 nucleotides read TGCGCCAGCAGCTCGTTAGCGGGAGGTTCCTCCTACAATGAGCAGTTCTTC. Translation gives CASSSLAGGSSYNEQFF.

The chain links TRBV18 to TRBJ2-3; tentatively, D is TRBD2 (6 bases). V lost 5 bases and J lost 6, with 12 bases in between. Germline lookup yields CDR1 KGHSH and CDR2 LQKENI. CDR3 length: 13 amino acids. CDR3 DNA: TGTGCCAGCTCAGTTGCGGAGGGGGATACGCAGTATTTT. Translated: CASSVAEGDTQYF.

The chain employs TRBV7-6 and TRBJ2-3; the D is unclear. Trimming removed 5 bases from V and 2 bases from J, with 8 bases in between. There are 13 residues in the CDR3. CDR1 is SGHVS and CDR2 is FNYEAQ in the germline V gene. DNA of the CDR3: TGTGCCAGCAGCGAAATCCCCACAGATACGCAGTATTTT. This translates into CASSEIPTDTQYF. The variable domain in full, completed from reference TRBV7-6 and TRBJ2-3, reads GAGVSQSPRYKVTKRGQDVALRCDPISGHVSLYWYRQALGQGPEFLTYFNYEAQQDKSGLPNDRFSAERPEGSISTLTIQRTEQRDSAMYRCASSEIPTDTQYFGPGTRLTVL.